The clone carrying this T cell receptor (beta chain) was seen only a few times. This sample stems from a study of technical replicates of blood from several donors. Losses at the gene ends were 3 bases for V and 5 bases for J; bases not matched to a gene: 7. Germline V gives CDR1 MDHEN, CDR2 SYDVKM. The CDR3 contains 16 residues. Sequencing was performed with immunoSEQ multiplex PCR; in TCRdb, only in-frame clones are kept and a portion is missing. The data contain 40,000 to 60,000 clones, 92% of them seen just once; the ten biggest clones take up about 3.9%. The receptor's source is a human donor in good health. Some clones in this sample may be carry-over from other donors' samples. The chain carries TRBV28 and TRBJ2-2; 9 bases agree with TRBD2. What was sequenced was PBMCs. The CDR3 sequence: CASSLGGRAGTGELFF. The CDR3, as DNA: TGTGCCAGCAGTTTGGGCGGGAGGGCCGGGACCGGGGAGCTGTTTTTT.